This T cell receptor beta chain is from a study of blood T cell repertoires in COVID-19. In the authors' methods: Amplification with reference gene primers provided the estimates of nucleated cell counts. Data came from immunoSEQ multiplex PCR; TCRdb stores just in-frame clones and leaves some out. V, J and clone size are taken as reported in that table, and D and trimming were inferred from the DNA itself. The sample includes 250,000 to 300,000 clones, around 81% seen only once; the top ten take around 2.9%. V was clipped by 4 bases and J by 0 bases, with 9 bases between them. The length of the CDR3 is 14 residues. From germline, CDR1 is SNHLY and CDR2 FYNNEI.

The source of this sequence is a woman aged 55-69 years with active or convalescent COVID-19. The sample was peripheral blood. V gene TRBV2 combines with J gene TRBJ2-5; TRBD2 is a possible D gene (5 bases). The CDR3 sequence is CASSVDGDQETQYF. The CDR3 nucleotides are TGTGCCAGCAGTGTCGACGGGGACCAAGAGACCCAGTACTTC.